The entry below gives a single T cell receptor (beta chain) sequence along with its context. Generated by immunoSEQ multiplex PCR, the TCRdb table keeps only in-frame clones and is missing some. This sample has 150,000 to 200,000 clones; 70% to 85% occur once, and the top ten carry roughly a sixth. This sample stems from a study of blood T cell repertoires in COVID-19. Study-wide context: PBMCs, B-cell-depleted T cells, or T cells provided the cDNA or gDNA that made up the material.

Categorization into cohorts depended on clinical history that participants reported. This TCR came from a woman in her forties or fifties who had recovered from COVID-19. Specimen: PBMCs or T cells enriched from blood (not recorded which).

The CDR3 reads CAISATGDVSPLHF. CDR3 DNA: TGTGCCATCAGTGCTACAGGGGATGTATCACCCCTCCACTTT. The V call is TRBV10-3, the J call TRBJ1-6; TRBD1 agrees at 7 bases. CDR3 size: 14 residues. Germline V gives CDR1 ENHRY, CDR2 SYGVKD. The V and J ends lost 4 bases and 10 bases, in that order; junction bases with no gene match: 7.